This section outlines one TCR beta chain sequence together with its context. Its specificity is unknown. Produced via immunoSEQ multiplex PCR; TCRdb's table is partial and in-frame only. The sample records under 200,000 clones, 84% being singletons. This sample was taken from a study of cytomegalovirus exposure and HLA in healthy donors. Study-level background: The 550 to 800 first-cohort repertoires and the 130 or so validation repertoires shared the same platform, a later analysis reported.

Points from the study as a whole: The classifier, whose performance was assessed in both the original and validation cohorts, reportedly diagnosed cytomegalovirus status with high specificity and sensitivity. According to a subsequent analysis, TCR clusters identified in the first cohort showed a tendency to co-occur across the approximately 130 validation repertoires. Investigators reported about 160 TCR beta chains as tied to cytomegalovirus.

CDR1 SGHAT and CDR2 FQNNGV come from the germline V gene. Unmatched junction bases numbered 4, after V lost 6 bases and J lost 4 bases. The CDR3 is 16 residues long. The sample comprised PBMCs. The chain couples TRBV11-2 to TRBJ2-2; 14 bases fit TRBD2. The sequence came from a man between 18 and 35 years old in good health and CMV-seropositive. The CDR3 sequence is CASRGLAGVGTGELFF. As DNA, the CDR3 is TGTGCCAGCAGGGGACTAGCGGGAGTGGGCACCGGGGAGCTGTTTTTT.